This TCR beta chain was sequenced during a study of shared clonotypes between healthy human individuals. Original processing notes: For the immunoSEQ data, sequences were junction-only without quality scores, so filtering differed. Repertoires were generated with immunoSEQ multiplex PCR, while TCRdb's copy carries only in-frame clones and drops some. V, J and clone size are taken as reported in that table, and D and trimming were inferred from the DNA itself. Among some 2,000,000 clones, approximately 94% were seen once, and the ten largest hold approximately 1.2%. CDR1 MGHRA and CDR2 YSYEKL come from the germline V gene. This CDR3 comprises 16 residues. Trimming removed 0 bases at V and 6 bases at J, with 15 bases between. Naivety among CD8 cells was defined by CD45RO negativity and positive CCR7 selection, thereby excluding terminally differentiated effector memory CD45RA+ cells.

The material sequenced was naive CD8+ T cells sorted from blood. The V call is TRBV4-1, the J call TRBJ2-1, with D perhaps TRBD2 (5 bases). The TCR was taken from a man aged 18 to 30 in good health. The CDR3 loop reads CASSQDVGATFNEQFF. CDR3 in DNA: TGCGCCAGCAGCCAAGATGTGGGAGCTACCTTCAATGAGCAGTTCTTC.